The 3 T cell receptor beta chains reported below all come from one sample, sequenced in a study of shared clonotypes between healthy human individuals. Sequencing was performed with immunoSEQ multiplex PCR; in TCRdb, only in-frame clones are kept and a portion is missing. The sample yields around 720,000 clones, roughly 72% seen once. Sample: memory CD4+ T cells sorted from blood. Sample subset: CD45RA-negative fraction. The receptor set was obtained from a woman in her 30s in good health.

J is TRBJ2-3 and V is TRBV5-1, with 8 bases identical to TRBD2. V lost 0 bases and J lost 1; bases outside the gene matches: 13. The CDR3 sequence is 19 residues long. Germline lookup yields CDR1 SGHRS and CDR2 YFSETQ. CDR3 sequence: CASSLAVSSGLRGTDTQYF. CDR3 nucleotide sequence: TGCGCCAGCAGCTTGGCAGTCTCTAGCGGGCTAAGAGGCACAGATACGCAGTATTTT.

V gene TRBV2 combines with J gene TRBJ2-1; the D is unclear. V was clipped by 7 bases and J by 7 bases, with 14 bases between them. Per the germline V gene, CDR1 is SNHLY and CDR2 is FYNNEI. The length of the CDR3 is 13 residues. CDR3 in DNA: TGTGCCAGCACTGCAGACCTGGGGAATGAGCAGTTCTTC. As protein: CASTADLGNEQFF.

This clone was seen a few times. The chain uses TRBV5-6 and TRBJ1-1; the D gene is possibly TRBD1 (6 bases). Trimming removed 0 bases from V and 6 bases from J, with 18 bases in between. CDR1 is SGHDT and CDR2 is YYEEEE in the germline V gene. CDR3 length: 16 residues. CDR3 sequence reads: CASSLEIGGLGAEAFF. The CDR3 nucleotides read TGTGCCAGCAGCTTGGAAATCGGGGGCCTGGGGGCTGAAGCTTTCTTT.